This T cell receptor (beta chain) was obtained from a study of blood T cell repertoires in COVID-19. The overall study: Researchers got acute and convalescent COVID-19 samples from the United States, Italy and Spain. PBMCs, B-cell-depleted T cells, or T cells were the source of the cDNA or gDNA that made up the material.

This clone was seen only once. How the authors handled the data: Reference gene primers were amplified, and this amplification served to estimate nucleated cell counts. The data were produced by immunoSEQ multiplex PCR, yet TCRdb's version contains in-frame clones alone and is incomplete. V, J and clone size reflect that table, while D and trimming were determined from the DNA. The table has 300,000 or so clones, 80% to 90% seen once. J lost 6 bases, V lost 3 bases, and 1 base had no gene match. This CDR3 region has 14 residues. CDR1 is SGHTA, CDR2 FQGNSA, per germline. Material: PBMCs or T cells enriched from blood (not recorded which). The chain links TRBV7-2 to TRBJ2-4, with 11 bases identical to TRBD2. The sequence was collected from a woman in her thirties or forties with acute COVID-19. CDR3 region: CASSFSGGANIQYF. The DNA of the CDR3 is TGTGCCAGCAGCTTTAGCGGGGGGGCAAACATTCAGTACTTC.